Listed below are T cell receptor beta chains from one sample, sequenced in a study of cytomegalovirus exposure and HLA in healthy donors. Profiling relied on immunoSEQ multiplex PCR, and the TCRdb table lists in-frame clones only, not all of them. Among 130,000 or so clones, around four fifths were seen once, and the ten largest hold over 1.3%. Sequencing was carried out using PBMCs. Receptors were obtained from a woman between 35 and 50 years old in good health and CMV-seronegative. Each CDR3 is given with its conserved first and last residue. D genes are given only for firm matches. For some rows the clone size is stated as once, few or many, or as a class when expanded; others skip it.

V: TRBV28
size: NA
J: TRBJ2-3
D: TRBD1
CDR3: CASNPHDRVGDTQYF
DNA: TGTGCCAGCAACCCTCACGACAGGGTTGGGGATACGCAGTATTTT

V: TRBV6-6
size: NA
J: TRBJ1-1
D: NA
CDR3: CASRVMGREEAFF
DNA: TGTGCCAGCAGAGTAATGGGGCGAGAGGAAGCTTTCTTT

V: TRBV5-1
size: NA
J: TRBJ2-7
D: TRBD2
CDR3: CASSLAVLAGSYEQYF
DNA: TGCGCCAGCAGCTTGGCCGTTCTAGCGGGGTCCTACGAGCAGTACTTC

V: TRBV6-5
size: NA
J: TRBJ2-2
D: NA
CDR3: CASSYSRAAGELFF
DNA: TGTGCCAGCAGTTACTCGAGGGCGGCCGGGGAGCTGTTTTTT

V: TRBV10-1
size: NA
J: TRBJ2-1
D: TRBD2
CDR3: CASSGTSGGVYNEQFF
DNA: TGCGCCAGCAGTGGAACTAGCGGGGGAGTCTACAATGAGCAGTTCTTC

V: TRBV6-4
size: few
J: TRBJ2-1
D: TRBD1
CDR3: CASKRQGSYNEQFF
DNA: TGTGCCAGCAAACGACAGGGTTCCTACAATGAGCAGTTCTTC

V: TRBV6-5
size: NA
J: TRBJ1-1
D: NA
CDR3: CASSYSSLNTEAFF
DNA: TGTGCCAGCAGTTACTCGAGTCTGAACACTGAAGCTTTCTTT

V: TRBV6-1
size: NA
J: TRBJ2-7
D: TRBD2
CDR3: CASSEEASGGISSYEQYF
DNA: TGTGCCAGCAGTGAAGAGGCTAGCGGGGGGATTAGCTCCTACGAGCAGTACTTC

V: TRBV9
size: once
J: TRBJ1-3
D: NA
CDR3: CASSVRGNGNTIYF
DNA: TGTGCCAGCAGCGTGCGGGGGAATGGAAACACCATATATTTT

V: TRBV18
size: NA
J: TRBJ1-1
D: NA
CDR3: CASSLSSGNTEAFF
DNA: TGTGCCAGCTCGCTATCCTCAGGAAACACTGAAGCTTTCTTT

V: TRBV7-9
size: NA
J: TRBJ1-6
D: TRBD1
CDR3: CASSLEQGNSPLHF
DNA: TGTGCCAGCAGCTTAGAACAGGGGAATTCACCCCTCCACTTT

V: TRBV5-1
size: NA
J: TRBJ1-1
D: NA
CDR3: CASSLAGIEAFF
DNA: TGCGCCAGCAGCCTCGCCGGGATTGAAGCTTTCTTT

V: TRBV9
size: NA
J: TRBJ2-3
D: NA
CDR3: CASSVEGRGLTDTQYF
DNA: TGTGCCAGCAGCGTAGAAGGGAGAGGCCTCACAGATACGCAGTATTTT

V: TRBV7-9
size: few
J: TRBJ1-5
D: TRBD1
CDR3: CASSLEGAGNQPQHF
DNA: TGTGCCAGCAGCTTAGAGGGGGCGGGCAATCAGCCCCAGCATTTT

V: TRBV19
size: NA
J: TRBJ1-1
D: NA
CDR3: CASSIKGVRSGAFF
DNA: TGTGCCAGTAGTATAAAGGGGGTCCGCTCCGGGGCTTTCTTT

V: TRBV2
size: NA
J: TRBJ1-1
D: NA
CDR3: CASKSPPGNTEAFF
DNA: TGTGCCAGCAAATCCCCCCCGGGGAACACTGAAGCTTTCTTT

V: TRBV6-4
size: NA
J: TRBJ1-1
D: NA
CDR3: CASTLHPDMNTEAFF
DNA: TGTGCCAGCACCCTCCATCCCGACATGAACACTGAAGCTTTCTTT

V: TRBV9
size: NA
J: TRBJ2-7
D: NA
CDR3: CASSGNRSLSEQYF
DNA: TGTGCCAGCAGCGGAAACAGGAGCCTAAGCGAGCAGTACTTC

V: TRBV7-2
size: few
J: TRBJ2-1
D: TRBD2
CDR3: CASSPGLAGRFF
DNA: TGTGCCAGCAGCCCGGGACTAGCGGGTAGGTTCTTC

V: TRBV5-1
size: NA
J: TRBJ1-1
D: NA
CDR3: CASTISENTEAFF
DNA: TGCGCCAGCACCATTTCAGAGAACACTGAAGCTTTCTTT

V: TRBV4-1
size: NA
J: TRBJ2-7
D: TRBD2
CDR3: CASSQDPLGGGYEQYF
DNA: TGCGCCAGCAGCCAAGACCCCCTCGGGGGGGGCTACGAGCAGTACTTC

V: TRBV11-2
size: NA
J: TRBJ2-7
D: TRBD1
CDR3: CASRQDRGSYEQYF
DNA: TGTGCCAGCAGGCAGGACAGGGGCTCCTACGAGCAGTACTTC

V: TRBV15
size: NA
J: TRBJ1-5
D: NA
CDR3: CATSRVGTTASNQPQHF
DNA: TGTGCCACCAGCAGAGTTGGGACAACCGCTAGCAATCAGCCCCAGCATTTT

V: TRBV5-4
size: NA
J: TRBJ2-2
D: TRBD1
CDR3: CASSRGQGGTGELFF
DNA: TGTGCCAGCAGCCGGGGACAGGGCGGGACCGGGGAGCTGTTTTTT

V: TRBV27
size: NA
J: TRBJ1-1
D: NA
CDR3: CASSRPGVNTEAFF
DNA: TGTGCCAGCAGTCGACCAGGGGTGAACACTGAAGCTTTCTTT

V: TRBV5-1
size: few
J: TRBJ2-3
D: TRBD2
CDR3: CASSHGLAGGTDTQYF
DNA: TGCGCCAGCAGCCATGGACTAGCGGGGGGAACAGATACGCAGTATTTT

V: TRBV10-2
size: once
J: TRBJ1-5
D: NA
CDR3: CASSLRQDNQPQHF
DNA: TGCGCCAGCAGTCTCAGACAGGACAATCAGCCCCAGCATTTT

V: TRBV6-1
size: NA
J: TRBJ2-5
D: NA
CDR3: CASSESPRGVQETQYF
DNA: TGTGCCAGCAGTGAATCCCCAAGAGGTGTCCAAGAGACCCAGTACTTC